Presented here are 22 T cell receptor beta chains from one specimen sequenced in a study of T-cell memory formation after mild COVID-19. TCRdb re-called the 5' RACE reads through MiXCR, storing one row per CDR3 protein. The profile covers 450,000 to 650,000 distinct CDR3 sequences, with around 21% appearing a single time and 12% taken by the ten largest. The sequenced material came from PBMCs or a T cell subset sorted from them (not recorded which). Source of these receptors: an adult woman who had mild COVID-19 (a few samples of this study predate the infection). Cell type and time point are not known.

DNA of the CDR3: TGTGCCAGCAGCCCCCGGACAGGGGGAGACACCGGGGAGCTGTTTTTT. It encodes CASSPRTGGDTGELFF. The chain employs TRBV4-2 and TRBJ2-2; 10 bases are a match to TRBD1. This CDR3 contains 16 residues. The germline V gene encodes CDR1 LGHNA and CDR2 YNFKEQ. V lost 4 bases and J lost 3; bases outside the gene matches: 5.

This clonotype was observed a handful of times. The chain employs TRBV7-8 and TRBJ2-1, with 10 nucleotides matching TRBD2. CDR3 length equals 17 residues. Germline CDR1 reads SGHVS; CDR2 reads FQNEAQ. V lost 1 base and J lost 8; bases outside the gene matches: 11. CDR3 sequence reads: CASSLELAGSAWDEQFF. CDR3 nucleotide sequence: TGTGCCAGCAGCTTAGAACTAGCGGGGTCTGCCTGGGATGAGCAGTTCTTC.

The chain links TRBV6-5 to TRBJ1-1; possibly TRBD1 for D (5 bases). Trimming removed 0 bases at V and 5 bases at J, with 13 bases between. This CDR3 comprises 15 residues. Looked up from germline, CDR1 is MNHEY and CDR2 is SVGAGI. The CDR3 here is CASSYSYGGGTEAFF. The CDR3 DNA is TGTGCCAGCAGTTACTCGTACGGGGGTGGGACTGAAGCTTTCTTT.

The V and J genes are TRBV15 and TRBJ2-7; 10 bases map to TRBD2. This CDR3 contains 16 residues. Germline-derived CDR1 and CDR2 are LNHNV and YYDKDF (reference sequence). Trimming at V came to 3 bases and at J to 5 bases, leaving 10 bases not matched to a gene. Here the CDR3 reads CATSRTSSGSTHEQYF. As DNA, the CDR3 is TGTGCCACCAGCAGGACCTCTAGCGGGAGTACCCACGAGCAGTACTTC.

The CDR3 region is CASGGPYNEQFF. CDR3 nucleotide sequence: TGTGCCAGCGGGGGTCCCTACAATGAGCAGTTCTTC. V is TRBV6-5 and J is TRBJ2-1, with D possibly called TRBD1 or TRBD2 (5 bases each). Germline V gene data show CDR1 as MNHEY and CDR2 as SVGAGI. V was shortened by 8 bases and J by 2 bases, with 7 bases between the two germline ends. This CDR3 region has 12 residues.

CDR3 protein: CSARTESNQPQHF. In DNA form, the CDR3 reads TGCAGTGCTAGAACGGAGTCCAATCAGCCCCAGCATTTT. The J gene is TRBJ1-5, the V gene TRBV20-1; D is unresolved. This CDR3 is 13 amino acids long. Looked up from germline, CDR1 is DFQATT and CDR2 is SNEGSKA (reference sequence). The ends were cut back, 2 bases at V and 3 bases at J, with 8 bases in the middle.

This clonotype was detected a few times. The chain is built from TRBV7-2 and TRBJ1-3; D uncertain. CDR1 SGHTA and CDR2 FQGNSA come from the germline V gene. CDR3 length: 16 amino acids. The V end lost 1 base, the J end lost 3 bases, and 13 bases lay between the germline ends. This chain's CDR3 is CASSLGPASGGNTIYF. In DNA form, the CDR3 reads TGTGCCAGCAGCTTAGGCCCGGCATCAGGTGGAAACACCATATATTTT.

This clonotype was observed a few times. The chain combines TRBV7-8 with TRBJ2-2; maybe TRBD2 (7 bases). Between the trimmed V and J ends, which lost 5 bases and 3 bases, there was a span of 16 bases. Germline V gene lookup returns CDR1 SGHVS and CDR2 FQNEAQ. This CDR3 region has 16 residues. CDR3: CASSGTGGRDTGELFF. Here the CDR3 DNA reads TGTGCCAGCAGCGGAACGGGGGGCCGAGACACCGGGGAGCTGTTTTTT. Full variable domain (rest looked up from reference TRBV7-8 and TRBJ2-2): GAGVSQSPRYKVAKRGQDVALRCDPISGHVSLFWYQQALGQGPEFLTYFQNEAQLDKSGLPSDRFFAERPEGSVSTLKIQRTQQEDSAVYLCASSGTGGRDTGELFFGEGSRLTVL.

This clonotype was found a few times. J is TRBJ2-5 and V is TRBV19; TRBD2 might be the D (6 bases). This CDR3 is 16 amino acids long. V lost 5 bases, J lost 5 bases, and 21 bases lay in between. Germline CDR1 LNHDA, CDR2 SQIVND (reference sequence). The CDR3 spells CASSVQESGVQETQYF. The CDR3 region has the DNA TGTGCCAGTAGTGTTCAGGAGTCGGGGGTACAGGAGACCCAGTACTTC. The full variable domain, with the rest looked up from reference TRBV19 and TRBJ2-5, is DGGITQSPKYLFRKEGQNVTLSCEQNLNHDAMYWYRQDPGQGLRLIYYSQIVNDFQKGDIAEGYSVSREKKESFPLTVTSAQKNPTAFYLCASSVQESGVQETQYFGPGTRLLVL.

V usage is TRBV7-6 and J usage is TRBJ1-6; the D is unclear. V gave up 5 bases and J gave up 0 bases, with 14 bases separating them. The CDR3 is 17 amino acids. Per the germline V gene, CDR1 is SGHVS and CDR2 is FNYEAQ. DNA of the CDR3: TGTGCCAGCAGCCCCGGACCTTCCCGCTCCTATAATTCACCCCTCCACTTT. This gives the protein CASSPGPSRSYNSPLHF.

This clonotype occurred a few times. This chain links TRBV20-1 with TRBJ2-7; 10 bases are a match to TRBD1. CDR1 and CDR2 from the germline V gene are DFQATT and SNEGSKA (reference sequence). The CDR3 covers 16 residues. The trim removed 6 bases at V and 7 bases at J, leaving 18 bases unmatched. The CDR3 here is CSAEEERQGAGWEQYF. CDR3 sequence (DNA): TGCAGTGCCGAGGAAGAGAGACAGGGGGCGGGATGGGAGCAGTACTTC.

This clonotype was recorded at least ten times. The chain links TRBV3-1 to TRBJ2-7; TRBD1 agrees at 8 bases. After removal of 4 bases from V and 6 bases from J, the junction contained 2 bases not matched to a gene. The CDR3 length is 12 residues. Per germline, CDR1 LGHDT and CDR2 YNNKEL (reference sequence). The CDR3 DNA reads as TGTGCCAGCAGCCTTGGGACAGGCGAGCAGTACTTC. Translation gives CASSLGTGEQYF.

The genes are TRBV20-1 and TRBJ2-3, with D perhaps TRBD1 (6 bases). V lost 0 bases, J lost 5 bases, and 18 bases lay in between. The CDR3 length is 16 residues. CDR1 DFQATT and CDR2 SNEGSKA come from the germline V gene (reference sequence). The CDR3 DNA sequence: TGCAGTGCTAGAGATTTTGGGGGCCCAACAAAAGATACGCAGTATTTT. Protein: CSARDFGGPTKDTQYF.

V gene TRBV10-3 combines with J gene TRBJ2-7; maybe TRBD2 (6 bases). The germline V gene encodes CDR1 ENHRY and CDR2 SYGVKD. V lost 10 bases and J lost 3, with 13 bases in between. This CDR3 spans 12 amino acids. The CDR3 here is CATRGIHYEQYF. The CDR3 DNA reads as TGTGCCACCCGCGGGATTCACTACGAGCAGTACTTC.

The rearrangement uses TRBV20-1 and TRBJ2-1, with D perhaps matching TRBD2 (6 bases). Germline CDR1 and CDR2: DFQATT and SNEGSKA (reference sequence). This CDR3 region has 15 residues. The germline V and J ends were trimmed by 6 bases and 3 bases, with 18 bases remaining between them. The CDR3 region is CSAINRDFIYNEQFF. CDR3 bases: TGCAGTGCAATTAACCGGGACTTCATCTACAATGAGCAGTTCTTC.

In its sample, this clonotype was seen many times. V and J are TRBV15 and TRBJ2-3; tentatively, D is TRBD2 (5 bases). Germline CDR1 and CDR2: LNHNV and YYDKDF (reference sequence). The CDR3 spans 17 residues. The V end lost 0 bases, the J end lost 4 bases, and 17 bases lay between the germline ends. The CDR3 is CATSRETQLAAADTQYF. DNA for the CDR3: TGTGCCACCAGCAGAGAGACCCAGCTAGCTGCGGCAGATACGCAGTATTTT.

The V and J genes are TRBV12-3 or TRBV12-4 and TRBJ2-3; 11 bases match TRBD2. This CDR3 spans 17 amino acids. The junction had 7 bases not matched to a gene; V was cut back by 5 bases and J by 0 bases. The CDR3 protein is CASSPGLAAFSTDTQYF. The CDR3 bases are TGTGCCAGCAGTCCGGGACTAGCGGCCTTTAGCACAGATACGCAGTATTTT.

The chain links TRBV25-1 to TRBJ2-7; 10 bases fit TRBD1. Germline V gene lookup returns CDR1 MGHDK and CDR2 SYGVNS. There are 17 residues in the CDR3. V lost 4 bases to trimming and J lost 2 bases; unmatched junction nucleotides: 11. CDR3 DNA sequence: TGTGCCAGCAGTGGACGCCCGGACAGGGGGGATACCTACGAGCAGTACTTC. This codes for CASSGRPDRGDTYEQYF.

The CDR3, as DNA: TGTGCCACCAGTGATACCCGGGAGGGGGAGCAGTACTTC. Its protein product is CATSDTREGEQYF. V usage is TRBV24-1 and J usage is TRBJ2-7, with 8 bases aligning to TRBD2. In germline, CDR1 is KGHDR, CDR2 SFDVKD. The CDR3 covers 13 residues. V dropped 3 bases and J dropped 7; count of bases not matched to a gene: 4.

The chain joins TRBV23-1 to TRBJ2-2; possibly TRBD1 for D (6 bases). TRBV23-1 belongs to the ORF category, with a function that is uncertain. CDR3 size: 13 residues. V lost 8 bases to trimming and J lost 4 bases, with 11 bases between them. CDR3 nucleotide sequence: TGCGCCAGCGGGCAGGGGTGCACCGGGGAGCTGTTTTTT. It is translated as CASGQGCTGELFF.

This clonotype showed up just a few times. This chain links TRBV6-1 with TRBJ2-7, with D perhaps matching TRBD2 (6 bases). The germline V gene encodes CDR1 MNHNS and CDR2 SASEGT. The CDR3 length is 12 residues. V was cut by 11 bases and J by 4 bases, with 15 bases left in between. CDR3 DNA: TGTGCCTCCAACTCGGGGGTATACGAGCAGTACTTC. Its translation is CASNSGVYEQYF.

J is TRBJ1-3 and V is TRBV6-1; 8 nucleotides align to TRBD1. Unmatched junction bases numbered 5, after V lost 2 bases and J lost 2 bases. This CDR3 is 16 amino acids long. Germline CDR1 reads MNHNS; CDR2 reads SASEGT. The CDR3 sequence is CASSEWGQAPGNTIYF. CDR3 nucleotide sequence: TGTGCCAGCAGTGAATGGGGACAGGCCCCTGGAAACACCATATATTTT.